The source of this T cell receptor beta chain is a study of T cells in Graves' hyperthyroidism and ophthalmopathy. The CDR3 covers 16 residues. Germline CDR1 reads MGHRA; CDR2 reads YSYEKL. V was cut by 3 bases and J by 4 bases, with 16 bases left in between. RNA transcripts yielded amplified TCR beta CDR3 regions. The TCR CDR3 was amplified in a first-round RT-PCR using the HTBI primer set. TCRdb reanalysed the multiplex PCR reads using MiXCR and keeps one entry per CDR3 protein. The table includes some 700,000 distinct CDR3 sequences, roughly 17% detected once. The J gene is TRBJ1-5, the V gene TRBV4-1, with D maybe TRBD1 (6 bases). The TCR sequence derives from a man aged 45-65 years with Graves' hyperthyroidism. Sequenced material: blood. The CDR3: CASSQRQVDMNQPQHF. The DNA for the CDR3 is TGCGCCAGCAGCCAGAGACAGGTAGACATGAATCAGCCCCAGCATTTT.